Sequencing of this T cell receptor beta chain was carried out in a study of T cells in localized non-small cell lung cancer. This CDR3 has 15 residues. The germline CDR1 and CDR2 sequences are SGHRS and YFSETQ. With 0 bases removed from V and 5 bases from J, the gap between germline ends came to 11 bases. Clones were sequenced by immunoSEQ multiplex PCR, and TCRdb holds only the in-frame ones, with some missing. The sample shows 75,000 to 90,000 clones, almost 85% of them seen only once. Sequencing used peripheral blood, obtained before any cancer treatment. The chain links TRBV5-1 to TRBJ1-4; D uncertain. The receptor comes from a man aged 35-75 years with stage I lung adenocarcinoma. The CDR3 DNA reads TGCGCCAGCAGCTTGGGCAGTTCGGGAAATGAAAAACTGTTTTTT. Amino acids: CASSLGSSGNEKLFF.